One and the same sample provided the 8 T cell receptor beta chains below, sequenced in a study of blood T cell repertoires in COVID-19. Assay used: immunoSEQ multiplex PCR; TCRdb lists only in-frame clones, some missing. The table lists about 240,000 clones, 80% to 85% of them singletons. Sequenced input: peripheral blood. These receptors were taken from a woman aged 18-29 years with acute or convalescent COVID-19.

The chain couples TRBV21-1 to TRBJ1-4; the table gives TRBD1 as D, unverified against the DNA. TRBV21-1 represents a pseudogene. This CDR3 has 13 amino acids. The CDR3 DNA reads TGTGCCAGCTCTACAGGGGAAGGTGAAAAACTGTTTTTT. Amino acids: CASSTGEGEKLFF.

The gene calls are TRBV19 and TRBJ2-2, with a tentative D call TRBD2 (6 bases). CDR1 and CDR2 (germline): LNHDA, SQIVND (reference sequence). The CDR3 spans 14 residues. The V gene lost 6 bases and the J gene lost 1 base, with 9 bases spanning the gap. CDR3 protein: CASRWGVNTGELFF. DNA for the CDR3: TGTGCCAGTAGATGGGGGGTGAACACCGGGGAGCTGTTTTTT.

The genes are TRBV3-1 (or the pseudogene TRBV3-2) and TRBJ2-7; TRBD1 matches at 7 bases. Per the germline V gene, CDR1 is LGHDT and CDR2 is YNNKEL (reference sequence). This CDR3 comprises 16 residues. With V trimmed by 1 base and J by 0 bases, 6 bases remained unmatched. CDR3 sequence: CASSQATGAASYEQYF. The DNA of the CDR3 is TGTGCCAGCAGCCAAGCAACAGGGGCGGCCTCCTACGAGCAGTACTTC.

This chain uses TRBV19 with TRBJ1-5; D is ambiguous. The germline V gene encodes CDR1 LNHDA and CDR2 SQIVND (reference sequence). This CDR3 spans 16 amino acids. V lost 7 bases, J lost 0 bases, and 16 bases lay in between. The CDR3: CASTFRLTDSNQPQHF. CDR3 in DNA: TGTGCCAGTACATTCAGGCTAACCGATAGCAATCAGCCCCAGCATTTT.

V gene TRBV10-1 combines with J gene TRBJ2-1; 7 bases match TRBD2. This CDR3 spans 17 amino acids. V was pared by 3 bases and J by 6 bases, with 14 bases of the junction left unmatched. Per the germline V gene, CDR1 is WNHNN and CDR2 is SYGVQD (reference sequence). The CDR3 nucleotides read TGCGCCAGCAGTGATCAAGTCCTTGGCGGGAGTATCAATGAGCAGTTCTTC. Translating it yields CASSDQVLGGSINEQFF.

This sequence joins TRBV27 and TRBJ2-4; D call uncertain. Germline V gives CDR1 MNHEY, CDR2 SMNVEV (reference sequence). V was shortened by 7 bases and J by 1 base, with 8 bases between the two germline ends. The CDR3 is made up of 13 amino acids. CDR3 amino acids: CASISPAKNIQYF. The CDR3 bases are TGTGCCAGCATTTCCCCGGCCAAAAACATTCAGTACTTC.

The J gene is TRBJ1-5, the V gene TRBV30; the D is unclear. V lost 0 bases to trimming and J lost 6 bases, with 12 bases between them. Germline V gene sequence: CDR1 GTSNPN, CDR2 SVGIG (reference sequence). CDR3 length: 14 residues. The CDR3 region is CAWSVDTSSQPQHF. The CDR3 bases are TGTGCCTGGAGTGTTGACACTTCCAGTCAGCCCCAGCATTTT. Using reference TRBV30 and TRBJ1-5 for the parts outside the CDR3, the full variable domain is SQTIHQWPATLVQPVGSPLSLECTVEGTSNPNLYWYRQAAGRGLQLLFYSVGIGQISSEVPQNLSASRPQDRQFILSSKKLLLSDSGFYLCAWSVDTSSQPQHFGDGTRLSIL.

The rearrangement links TRBV2 to TRBJ2-7; 9 positions agree with TRBD2. Per germline, CDR1 SNHLY and CDR2 FYNNEI. CDR3 length equals 17 residues. Trimming at V came to 4 bases and at J to 0 bases, leaving 10 bases not matched to a gene. CDR3 sequence reads: CASSVHGERGVSYEQYF. The CDR3 DNA reads as TGTGCCAGCAGTGTTCATGGTGAGCGGGGGGTCTCCTACGAGCAGTACTTC.